This T cell receptor (beta chain) is drawn from a study of T cell repertoires in cytomegalovirus infection. TCRdb processed the reads anew with MiXCR; each CDR3 protein has one entry. The sample has fewer than 950,000 distinct CDR3 sequences, about 30% seen once. As regards this clonotype: What it recognizes is unknown.

The clonotype originates from a human donor in good health (CMV status not recorded). Some clones in this sample may be carry-over from other donors' samples. The specimen comprised cultured CD8+ T cells from PBMCs, sampled from culture after CMV antigen stimulation.

The DNA of the CDR3 is TGTGCCATCAGTGAGGGTATCTATGGCTACACCTTC. Protein: CAISEGIYGYTF. This chain links TRBV10-3 with TRBJ1-2; D is undetermined. Germline V CDR1 and CDR2: ENHRY, SYGVKD. Trimming cost V 2 bases and J 4 bases, with 5 bases left between them. The CDR3 runs to 12 residues.